These T cell receptor beta chains were read from a single sample in a study of blood T cell repertoires in COVID-19. Produced via immunoSEQ multiplex PCR; TCRdb's table is partial and in-frame only. The table has 310,000 or so clones, 87% seen once. The sequenced sample consisted of peripheral blood. These receptors were taken from a man in his fifties with active or convalescent COVID-19. CDR3s include the opening cysteine and the closing phenylalanine or tryptophan. Each record gives: J gene, D gene, V gene, clone size, CDR3 protein, CDR3 DNA. A D gene is named only where the DNA matches it firmly. Not all rows give a size; the values are once, few, many and, for expanded clones, a class.

j_call: TRBJ1-5; d_call: NA; v_call: TRBV2; clone_size: few; cdr3_aa: CASSQSDLNQPQHF; cdr3_nt: TGTGCCAGCAGCCAGTCTGATCTCAATCAGCCCCAGCATTTT
j_call: TRBJ2-3; d_call: NA; v_call: TRBV7-2; clone_size: NA; cdr3_aa: CASSSGRSTDTQYF; cdr3_nt: TGTGCCAGCTCCTCCGGCAGGTCCACAGATACGCAGTATTTT
j_call: TRBJ1-5; d_call: NA; v_call: TRBV6-2/TRBV6-3; clone_size: NA; cdr3_aa: CASSYVGDQPQHF; cdr3_nt: TGTGCCAGCAGTTACGTCGGTGATCAGCCCCAGCATTTT
j_call: TRBJ2-3; d_call: NA; v_call: TRBV30; clone_size: NA; cdr3_aa: CAWSVSDYTDTQYF; cdr3_nt: TGTGCCTGGAGTGTAAGCGACTACACAGATACGCAGTATTTT
j_call: TRBJ2-1; d_call: TRBD2; v_call: TRBV15; clone_size: few; cdr3_aa: CATSGGLGRAGGYEQFF; cdr3_nt: TGTGCCACCAGCGGAGGTCTAGGGAGGGCCGGGGGATATGAGCAGTTCTTC
j_call: TRBJ2-7; d_call: NA; v_call: TRBV28; clone_size: NA; cdr3_aa: CASSVVQGWTYEQYF; cdr3_nt: TGTGCCAGCAGTGTGGTACAGGGTTGGACTTACGAGCAGTACTTC
j_call: TRBJ1-1; d_call: TRBD1; v_call: TRBV11-1; clone_size: once; cdr3_aa: CASSPRGPEAFF; cdr3_nt: TGTGCCAGCAGCCCCAGGGGGCCTGAAGCTTTCTTT
j_call: TRBJ2-3; d_call: TRBD1; v_call: TRBV10-3; clone_size: NA; cdr3_aa: CAIRPGTVITDTQYF; cdr3_nt: TGTGCCATCAGACCCGGGACAGTTATCACAGATACGCAGTATTTT
j_call: TRBJ2-3; d_call: NA; v_call: TRBV19; clone_size: NA; cdr3_aa: CASSIGEDTQYF; cdr3_nt: TGTGCCAGTAGTATAGGAGAAGATACGCAGTATTTT
j_call: TRBJ2-1; d_call: NA; v_call: TRBV6-4; clone_size: NA; cdr3_aa: CASSDSDGAYNEQFF; cdr3_nt: TGTGCCAGCAGTGACTCTGATGGGGCTTACAATGAGCAGTTCTTC
j_call: TRBJ2-4; d_call: NA; v_call: TRBV10-3; clone_size: NA; cdr3_aa: CAISPYQGAKNIQYF; cdr3_nt: TGTGCCATCAGTCCTTATCAGGGAGCCAAAAACATTCAGTACTTC
j_call: TRBJ1-5; d_call: NA; v_call: TRBV6-4; clone_size: once; cdr3_aa: CASSDEFGQPQHF; cdr3_nt: TGTGCCAGCAGTGACGAGTTCGGGCAGCCCCAGCATTTT
j_call: TRBJ2-3; d_call: TRBD2; v_call: TRBV5-1; clone_size: NA; cdr3_aa: CASSFTGGSTDTQYF; cdr3_nt: TGCGCCAGCAGCTTTACGGGAGGTAGCACAGATACGCAGTATTTT
j_call: TRBJ1-2; d_call: NA; v_call: TRBV28; clone_size: NA; cdr3_aa: CASSPPHTTGYGYTF; cdr3_nt: TGTGCCAGCAGTCCGCCTCATACTACAGGGTATGGCTACACCTTC
j_call: TRBJ2-4; d_call: NA; v_call: TRBV7-9; clone_size: NA; cdr3_aa: CASSSYRILAKNIQYF; cdr3_nt: TGTGCCAGCAGCAGCTACAGAATACTAGCCAAAAACATTCAGTACTTC
j_call: TRBJ1-2; d_call: NA; v_call: TRBV12-3/TRBV12-4; clone_size: NA; cdr3_aa: CASRPTTYGYTF; cdr3_nt: TGTGCCAGCAGGCCGACAACCTATGGCTACACCTTC
j_call: TRBJ2-5; d_call: NA; v_call: TRBV5-1; clone_size: NA; cdr3_aa: CASSLGTGQETQYF; cdr3_nt: TGCGCCAGCAGCTTGGGCACAGGCCAAGAGACCCAGTACTTC
j_call: TRBJ2-1; d_call: TRBD2; v_call: TRBV13; clone_size: once; cdr3_aa: CASSSDRDYRRNEQFF; cdr3_nt: TGTGCCAGCAGCTCCGACCGGGACTACCGGAGGAATGAGCAGTTCTTC
j_call: TRBJ1-5; d_call: NA; v_call: TRBV19; clone_size: NA; cdr3_aa: CASSKVTTGDSNQPQHF; cdr3_nt: TGTGCCAGTAGCAAAGTAACGACAGGAGATAGCAATCAGCCCCAGCATTTT
j_call: TRBJ1-1; d_call: NA; v_call: TRBV7-2; clone_size: NA; cdr3_aa: CASSLAGLLVTEAFF; cdr3_nt: TGTGCCAGCAGCTTAGCGGGCCTCCTGGTGACTGAAGCTTTCTTT
j_call: TRBJ1-5; d_call: TRBD1; v_call: TRBV19; clone_size: NA; cdr3_aa: CASSTRTGGGQPQHF; cdr3_nt: TGTGCCAGTAGTACGAGGACAGGGGGCGGTCAGCCCCAGCATTTT
j_call: TRBJ2-5; d_call: TRBD1; v_call: TRBV10-3; clone_size: NA; cdr3_aa: CAISVGDRGETQYF; cdr3_nt: TGTGCCATCAGTGTGGGGGACAGGGGGGAGACCCAGTACTTC
j_call: TRBJ1-4; d_call: NA; v_call: TRBV9; clone_size: NA; cdr3_aa: CASSLSGEKLFF; cdr3_nt: TGTGCCAGCAGCCTCAGCGGCGAAAAACTGTTTTTT
j_call: TRBJ1-5; d_call: NA; v_call: TRBV28; clone_size: NA; cdr3_aa: CASSSGGSNQPQHF; cdr3_nt: TGTGCCAGCAGTTCCGGGGGGTCAAATCAGCCCCAGCATTTT
j_call: TRBJ2-5; d_call: TRBD2; v_call: TRBV6-1; clone_size: NA; cdr3_aa: CASSEGRTSGVGQETQYF; cdr3_nt: TGTGCCAGCAGTGAAGGTCGGACTAGCGGGGTTGGGCAAGAGACCCAGTACTTC
j_call: TRBJ2-5; d_call: TRBD1; v_call: TRBV30; clone_size: NA; cdr3_aa: CAWSLGRGKQETQYF; cdr3_nt: TGTGCCTGGAGCCTAGGCAGGGGGAAGCAAGAGACCCAGTACTTC
j_call: TRBJ2-3; d_call: NA; v_call: TRBV28; clone_size: NA; cdr3_aa: CASSLNRYTDTQYF; cdr3_nt: TGTGCCAGCAGTTTGAACCGGTACACAGATACGCAGTATTTT
j_call: TRBJ2-1; d_call: NA; v_call: TRBV7-9; clone_size: NA; cdr3_aa: CASSRSAGEQFF; cdr3_nt: TGTGCCAGCAGCCGATCGGCGGGTGAGCAGTTCTTC
j_call: TRBJ2-7; d_call: TRBD2; v_call: TRBV28; clone_size: many; cdr3_aa: CASSLWGTSSYEQYF; cdr3_nt: TGTGCCAGCAGTTTATGGGGGACTAGCTCCTACGAGCAGTACTTC
j_call: TRBJ1-2; d_call: TRBD1; v_call: TRBV6-1; clone_size: NA; cdr3_aa: CASSETVTGGNYGYTF; cdr3_nt: TGTGCCAGCAGTGAAACCGTGACAGGGGGCAACTATGGCTACACCTTC
j_call: TRBJ2-7; d_call: NA; v_call: TRBV2; clone_size: NA; cdr3_aa: CASGGSSYEQYF; cdr3_nt: TGTGCCAGTGGGGGGAGCTCCTACGAGCAGTACTTC
j_call: TRBJ1-1; d_call: NA; v_call: TRBV4-3; clone_size: NA; cdr3_aa: CASSQVRGLNTEAFF; cdr3_nt: TGCGCCAGCAGCCAAGTCCGCGGCCTGAACACTGAAGCTTTCTTT
j_call: TRBJ1-1; d_call: NA; v_call: TRBV28; clone_size: NA; cdr3_aa: CASSWEGRMNTEAFF; cdr3_nt: TGTGCCAGCAGTTGGGAGGGACGGATGAACACTGAAGCTTTCTTT
j_call: TRBJ1-2; d_call: TRBD1; v_call: TRBV28; clone_size: NA; cdr3_aa: CASKDTGAAYGYTF; cdr3_nt: TGTGCCAGCAAAGATACAGGGGCCGCTTATGGCTACACCTTC
j_call: TRBJ2-3; d_call: TRBD1; v_call: TRBV5-1; clone_size: NA; cdr3_aa: CASSRGTGISSTDTQYF; cdr3_nt: TGCGCCAGCAGCCGAGGGACAGGGATATCTAGCACAGATACGCAGTATTTT
j_call: TRBJ2-7; d_call: TRBD2; v_call: TRBV18; clone_size: NA; cdr3_aa: CASSLGTSEQYF; cdr3_nt: TGTGCCAGCTCCCTCGGGACTAGTGAGCAGTACTTC
j_call: TRBJ1-1; d_call: TRBD1; v_call: TRBV11-2; clone_size: NA; cdr3_aa: CASSLQGALFAFF; cdr3_nt: TGTGCCAGCAGCTTGCAGGGGGCATTGTTCGCTTTCTTT
j_call: TRBJ2-1; d_call: TRBD2; v_call: TRBV19; clone_size: NA; cdr3_aa: CASLSWSGGPYNEQFF; cdr3_nt: TGTGCCAGTTTAAGCTGGTCGGGAGGGCCCTACAATGAGCAGTTCTTC
j_call: TRBJ2-7; d_call: TRBD2; v_call: TRBV4-3; clone_size: NA; cdr3_aa: CASSQESSSGGAYEQYF; cdr3_nt: TGCGCCAGCAGCCAAGAATCCTCTAGCGGGGGGGCTTACGAGCAGTACTTC
j_call: TRBJ1-5; d_call: NA; v_call: TRBV28; clone_size: NA; cdr3_aa: CASSLTGGEVGQPQHF; cdr3_nt: TGTGCCAGCAGTTTGACCGGGGGTGAGGTGGGTCAGCCCCAGCATTTT
j_call: TRBJ1-5; d_call: TRBD1; v_call: TRBV24-1; clone_size: NA; cdr3_aa: CATRPGQVNQPQHF; cdr3_nt: TGTGCCACCAGGCCAGGACAGGTAAATCAGCCCCAGCATTTT
j_call: TRBJ1-2; d_call: NA; v_call: TRBV18; clone_size: NA; cdr3_aa: CASSRPGLDYGYTF; cdr3_nt: TGTGCCAGCTCACGTCCAGGGCTGGACTATGGCTACACCTTC
j_call: TRBJ1-2; d_call: NA; v_call: TRBV7-9; clone_size: NA; cdr3_aa: CASSFQGILYGYTF; cdr3_nt: TGTGCCAGCAGCTTTCAGGGAATCCTCTATGGCTACACCTTC
j_call: TRBJ2-7; d_call: TRBD1; v_call: TRBV15; clone_size: NA; cdr3_aa: CATSRGTGRAEQYF; cdr3_nt: TGTGCCACCAGCAGAGGGACAGGAAGGGCCGAGCAGTACTTC
j_call: TRBJ1-2; d_call: TRBD1; v_call: TRBV7-2; clone_size: NA; cdr3_aa: CASSMSSGGRGYTF; cdr3_nt: TGTGCCAGCAGCATGTCTTCAGGGGGCCGCGGCTACACCTTC
j_call: TRBJ2-6; d_call: NA; v_call: TRBV7-9; clone_size: NA; cdr3_aa: CASSLTNRAGANVLTF; cdr3_nt: TGTGCCAGCAGCTTAACAAACAGGGCTGGGGCCAACGTCCTGACTTTC